Listed here are 8 T cell receptor delta chains from one sample, sequenced in a study of human gamma delta and Vdelta1 T cells (dated by TCRdb to 2016 to 2019). Preparation of the library involved PCR. The sequencer listed for this sample is Illumina MiSeq. TCRdb called clones anew from the public reads via CATT; matching DNA rows were later pooled. Counted in this sample were about 4,000 delta-chain clones; roughly a quarter of them appeared once. Approximately 68% of the sample goes to the ten largest clones. The material sequenced was naive CD27+ Vdelta1 gamma-delta T cells from blood. These receptors originate from a human donor in good health.

In its sample, this clone is medium-sized. It is likely a read error: a sequence one base away is far more abundant. The sample carries other DNA sequences with the same CDR3. V and J are TRDV1 and TRDJ1, with a weak D call TRDD2 (6 bases). With 5 bases removed from V and 0 bases from J, the gap between germline ends came to 28 bases. The CDR3 is 20 residues long. In germline, CDR1 is TSWWSYY, CDR2 QGS. The CDR3: CALGPFKGPFPGTYTDKLIF. The CDR3 region has the DNA TGTGCTCTTGGGCCCTTTAAAGGCCCCTTCCCTGGTACGTACACCGATAAACTCATCTTT.

This clone has a handful of counts. This may stem from a read error, because a much larger clone lies one nucleotide away. V usage is TRDV1 and J usage is TRDJ1; a weak D match, TRDD3 (5 bases). The germline gives CDR1 TSWWSYY, CDR2 QGS. V was clipped by 1 base and J by 0 bases, with 33 bases between them. The length of the CDR3 is 23 residues. CDR3 loop: CALGEPGPAKVEGTSWYTDKLIF. The CDR3 coding sequence is TGTGCTCTTGGGGAACCGGGTCCTGCGAAGGTGGAGGGGACTTCATGGTACACCGATAAACTCATCTTT.

This clone was seen only a few times. One base away lies a much larger clone, so this may be a sequencing read error. Distinct nucleotide sequences in the sample also encode this CDR3. This chain links TRDV1 with TRDJ1; 8 bases are shared with TRDD3. Germline lookup yields CDR1 TSWWSYY and CDR2 QGS. CDR3 length: 20 residues. CDR3 residues: CALGNPPSAKTWGYTDKLIF. The CDR3 region has the DNA TGTGCTCTTGGGAACCCCCCTTCCGCAAAAACTTGGGGATACACCGATAAGCTCATCTTT.

A few counts support this clone. The chain employs TRDV1 and TRDJ1; D could derive from TRDD2 or TRDD3 (9 bases each). Germline V gene data show CDR1 as TSWWSYY and CDR2 as QGS. Trimming cost V 4 bases and J 2 bases, with 26 bases left between them. The CDR3 has 19 amino acids. The CDR3, as DNA: TGTGCTCTTGGGGGTTCCTTCCTACGCTGGGGATACGGGACCGATAAACTCATCTTT. It translates to CALGGSFLRWGYGTDKLIF.

The V gene is TRDV1, the J gene TRDJ2; D may be TRDD3 (6 bases). The V and J ends lost 0 bases and 0 bases respectively, with 41 bases between them. CDR1 is TSWWSYY and CDR2 is QGS in the germline V gene. The CDR3 runs 27 residues. DNA for the CDR3: TGTGCTCTTGGGGAACTATTCGGCCTGTTTTTTGGGGATCAAGGGCCATATGGGGACACTTTGACAGCACAACTCTTCTTT. This encodes CALGELFGLFFGDQGPYGDTLTAQLFF.

As concerns this clone: This CDR3 is also generated by other DNA sequences in the sample. The chain links TRDV1 to TRDJ1; D gene uncertain. V was cut by 2 bases and J by 0 bases, with 16 bases left in between. The length of the CDR3 is 17 residues. Germline assignment: CDR1 TSWWSYY and CDR2 QGS. CDR3 in DNA: TGTGCTCTTGGGGAATATCACCGTGAACAGTACACCGATAAACTCATCTTT. This codes for CALGEYHREQYTDKLIF.

This clone has more than one count but fewer than ten. The protein recorded in TCRdb matches a much larger clone and deviates from this DNA's translation at residue 3, suggesting a read error; the protein here is obtained by translating the DNA. The chain uses TRDV1 and TRDJ1; D could derive from TRDD2 or TRDD3 (7 bases each). Germline V gene data show CDR1 as TSWWSYY and CDR2 as QGS. The CDR3 runs to 19 residues. The CDR3 sequence: CAPGEPFLRGILHTDKLIF. In nucleotides, the CDR3 is TGTGCTCCTGGGGAACCTTTCCTACGAGGGATACTACACACCGATAAACTCATCTTT.

V is TRDV1 and J is TRDJ1, with TRDD3 identical over 11 bases. Germline V CDR1 and CDR2: TSWWSYY, QGS. This CDR3 is built from 22 residues. V lost 1 base and J lost 1; bases outside the gene matches: 20. CDR3 loop: CALGERKVTPTWGILGTDKLIF. The CDR3 nucleotides are TGTGCTCTTGGGGAACGAAAGGTCACCCCTACCTGGGGGATACTGGGCACCGATAAACTCATCTTT.